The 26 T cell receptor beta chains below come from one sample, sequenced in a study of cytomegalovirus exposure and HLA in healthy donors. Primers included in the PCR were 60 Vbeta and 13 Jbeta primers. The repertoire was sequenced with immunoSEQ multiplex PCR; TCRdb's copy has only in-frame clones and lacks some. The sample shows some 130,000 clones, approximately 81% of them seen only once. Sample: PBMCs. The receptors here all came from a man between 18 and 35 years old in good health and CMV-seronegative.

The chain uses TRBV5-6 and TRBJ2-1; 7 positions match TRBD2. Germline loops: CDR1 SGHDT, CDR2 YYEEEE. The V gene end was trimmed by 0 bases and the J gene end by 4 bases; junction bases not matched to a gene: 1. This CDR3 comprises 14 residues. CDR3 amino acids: CASSLGAGYNEQFF. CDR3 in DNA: TGTGCCAGCAGCTTGGGAGCGGGATACAATGAGCAGTTCTTC.

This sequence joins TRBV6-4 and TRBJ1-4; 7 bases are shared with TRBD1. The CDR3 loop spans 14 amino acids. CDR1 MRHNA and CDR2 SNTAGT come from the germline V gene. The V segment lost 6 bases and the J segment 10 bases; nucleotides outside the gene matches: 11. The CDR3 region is CASRRGQSEGKLFF. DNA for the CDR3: TGTGCCAGCAGGAGGGGGCAGTCTGAGGGAAAACTGTTTTTT.

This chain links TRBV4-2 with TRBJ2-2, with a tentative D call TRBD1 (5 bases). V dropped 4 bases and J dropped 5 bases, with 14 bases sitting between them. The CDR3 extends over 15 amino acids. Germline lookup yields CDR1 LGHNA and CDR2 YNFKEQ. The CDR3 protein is CASSPRGYGTGELFF. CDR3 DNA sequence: TGTGCCAGCAGCCCTAGGGGATATGGGACCGGGGAGCTGTTTTTT.

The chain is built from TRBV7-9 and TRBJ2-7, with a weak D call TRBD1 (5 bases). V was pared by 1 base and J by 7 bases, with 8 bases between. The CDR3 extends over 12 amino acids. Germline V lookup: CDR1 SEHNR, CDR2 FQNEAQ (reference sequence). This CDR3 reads CASSLERQEQYF. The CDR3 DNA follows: TGTGCCAGCAGCTTAGAGCGACAGGAGCAGTACTTC.

The DNA for the CDR3 is TGTGCCAGCAGTGTTTCTGGTTGGGGGGTAGGTGGCTACACCTTC. As protein: CASSVSGWGVGGYTF. The chain combines TRBV25-1 with TRBJ1-2, with D perhaps TRBD1 (5 bases). The CDR3 has 15 amino acids. Germline V lookup: CDR1 MGHDK, CDR2 SYGVNS. V was shortened by 4 bases and J by 7 bases, with 19 bases between the two germline ends.

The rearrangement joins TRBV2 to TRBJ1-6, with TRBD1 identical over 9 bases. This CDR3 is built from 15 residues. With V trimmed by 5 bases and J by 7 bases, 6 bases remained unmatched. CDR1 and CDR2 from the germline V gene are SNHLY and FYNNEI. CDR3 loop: CASSRDRVSNSPLHF. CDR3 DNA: TGTGCCAGCAGTCGGGACAGGGTTAGCAATTCACCCCTCCACTTT.

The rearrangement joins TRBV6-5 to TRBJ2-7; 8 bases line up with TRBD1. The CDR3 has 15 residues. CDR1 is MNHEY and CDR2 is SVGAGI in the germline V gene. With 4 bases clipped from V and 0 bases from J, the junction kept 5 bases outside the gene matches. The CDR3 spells CASSLDRVPSYEQYF. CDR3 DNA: TGTGCCAGCAGTTTGGACAGGGTGCCCTCCTACGAGCAGTACTTC.

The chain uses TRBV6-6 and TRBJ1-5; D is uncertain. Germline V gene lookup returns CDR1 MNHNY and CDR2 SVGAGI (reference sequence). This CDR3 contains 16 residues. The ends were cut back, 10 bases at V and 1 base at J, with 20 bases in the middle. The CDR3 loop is CATNLGSYTSNQPQHF. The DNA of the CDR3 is TGTGCCACCAATCTAGGATCTTACACCAGCAATCAGCCCCAGCATTTT.

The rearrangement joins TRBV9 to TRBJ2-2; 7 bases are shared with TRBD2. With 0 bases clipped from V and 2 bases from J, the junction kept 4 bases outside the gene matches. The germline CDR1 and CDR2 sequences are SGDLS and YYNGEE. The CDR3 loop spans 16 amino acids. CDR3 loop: CASSVVSGPNTGELFF. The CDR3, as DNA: TGTGCCAGCAGCGTAGTTAGCGGGCCTAACACCGGGGAGCTGTTTTTT.

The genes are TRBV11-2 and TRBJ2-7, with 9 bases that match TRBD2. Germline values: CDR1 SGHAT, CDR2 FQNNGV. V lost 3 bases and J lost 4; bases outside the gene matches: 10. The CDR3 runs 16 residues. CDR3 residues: CASSFTPGTSRYEQYF. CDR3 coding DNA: TGTGCCAGCAGCTTCACACCGGGGACTAGCCGGTACGAGCAGTACTTC.

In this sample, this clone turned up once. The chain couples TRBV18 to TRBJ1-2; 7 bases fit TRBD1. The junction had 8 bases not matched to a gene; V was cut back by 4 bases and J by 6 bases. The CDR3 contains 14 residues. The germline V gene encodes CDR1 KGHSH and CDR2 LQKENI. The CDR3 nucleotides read TGTGCCAGCTCACTTACAGGGGAGGCGGATGGCTACACCTTC. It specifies CASSLTGEADGYTF.

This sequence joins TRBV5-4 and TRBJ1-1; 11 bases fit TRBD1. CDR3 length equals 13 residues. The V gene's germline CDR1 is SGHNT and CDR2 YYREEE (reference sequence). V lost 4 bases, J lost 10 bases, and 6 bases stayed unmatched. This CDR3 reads CASSLGQGGGAFF. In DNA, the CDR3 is TGTGCCAGCAGCCTGGGACAGGGGGGAGGAGCTTTCTTT. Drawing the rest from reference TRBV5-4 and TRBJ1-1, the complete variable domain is ETGVTQSPTHLIKTRGQQVTLRCSSQSGHNTVSWYQQALGQGPQFIFQYYREEENGRGNFPPRFSGLQFPNYSSELNVNALELDDSALYLCASSLGQGGGAFFGQGTRLTVV.

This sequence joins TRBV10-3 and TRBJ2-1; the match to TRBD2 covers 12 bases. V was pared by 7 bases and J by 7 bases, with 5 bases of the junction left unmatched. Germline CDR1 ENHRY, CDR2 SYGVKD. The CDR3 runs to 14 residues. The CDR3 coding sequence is TGTGCCATCAAGACTAGCGGGAGTGGAAATGAGCAGTTCTTC. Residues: CAIKTSGSGNEQFF.

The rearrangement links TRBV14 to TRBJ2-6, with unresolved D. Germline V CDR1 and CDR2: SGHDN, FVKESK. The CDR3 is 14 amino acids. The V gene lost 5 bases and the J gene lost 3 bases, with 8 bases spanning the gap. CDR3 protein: CASSTRLGANVLTF. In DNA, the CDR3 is TGTGCCAGCAGCACGCGGCTTGGGGCCAACGTCCTGACTTTC.

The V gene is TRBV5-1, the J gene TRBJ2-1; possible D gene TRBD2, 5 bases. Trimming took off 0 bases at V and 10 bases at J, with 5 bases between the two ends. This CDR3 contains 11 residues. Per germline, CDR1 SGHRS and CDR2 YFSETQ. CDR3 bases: TGCGCCAGCAGCTTGGGGAGGGAGCAGTTCTTC. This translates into CASSLGREQFF.

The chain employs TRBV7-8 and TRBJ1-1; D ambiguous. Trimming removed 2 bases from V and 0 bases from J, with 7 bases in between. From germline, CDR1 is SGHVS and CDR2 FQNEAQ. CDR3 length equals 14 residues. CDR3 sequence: CASSLRSLNTEAFF. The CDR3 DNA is TGTGCCAGCAGCTTACGGTCCCTGAACACTGAAGCTTTCTTT.

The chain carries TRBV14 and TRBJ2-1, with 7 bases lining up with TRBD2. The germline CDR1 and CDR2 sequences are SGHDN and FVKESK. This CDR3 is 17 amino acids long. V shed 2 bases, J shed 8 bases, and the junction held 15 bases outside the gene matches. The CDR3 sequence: CASSQRLGRETQHEQFF. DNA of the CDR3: TGTGCCAGCAGCCAAAGGCTGGGGCGGGAGACCCAGCATGAGCAGTTCTTC.

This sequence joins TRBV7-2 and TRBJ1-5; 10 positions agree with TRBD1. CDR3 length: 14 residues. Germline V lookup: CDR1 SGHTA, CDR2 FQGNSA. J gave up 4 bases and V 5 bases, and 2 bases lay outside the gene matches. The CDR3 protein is CASSPGQGNQPQHF. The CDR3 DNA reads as TGTGCCAGCAGCCCGGGACAGGGGAATCAGCCCCAGCATTTT. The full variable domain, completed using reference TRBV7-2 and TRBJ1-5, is GAGVSQSPSNKVTEKGKDVELRCDPISGHTALYWYRQSLGQGLEFLIYFQGNSAPDKSGLPSDRFSAERTGGSVSTLTIQRTQQEDSAVYLCASSPGQGNQPQHFGDGTRLSIL.

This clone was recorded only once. CDR3 sequence (DNA): TGTGCCAGTGGGGGGACAGGGATCACCGGGGAGCTGTTTTTT. This gives the protein CASGGTGITGELFF. This rearrangement joins TRBV6-5 to TRBJ2-2; 9 bases match TRBD1. Germline lookup yields CDR1 MNHEY and CDR2 SVGAGI. The V segment lost 9 bases and the J segment 4 bases; nucleotides outside the gene matches: 6. The CDR3 has 14 amino acids.

The CDR3 DNA follows: TGTGCCAGCAGCTTGACAGTCAATGAGCAGTTCTTC. It specifies CASSLTVNEQFF. J is TRBJ2-1 and V is TRBV7-2, with a weak D call TRBD1 (5 bases). This CDR3 contains 12 residues. The germline CDR1 and CDR2 sequences are SGHTA and FQGNSA. Trimming removed 3 bases at V and 6 bases at J, with 6 bases between.

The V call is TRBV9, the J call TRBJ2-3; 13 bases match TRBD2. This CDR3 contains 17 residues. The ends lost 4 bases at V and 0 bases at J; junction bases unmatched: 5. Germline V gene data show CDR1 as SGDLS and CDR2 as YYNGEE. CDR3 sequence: CASSKGLAGPSTDTQYF. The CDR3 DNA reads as TGTGCCAGCAGCAAGGGACTAGCGGGACCTAGCACAGATACGCAGTATTTT.

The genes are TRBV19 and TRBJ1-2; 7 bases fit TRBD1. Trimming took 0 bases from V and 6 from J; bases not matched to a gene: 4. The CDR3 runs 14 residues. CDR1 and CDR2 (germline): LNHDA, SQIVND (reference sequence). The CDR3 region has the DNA TGTGCCAGTAGTATAGAAGGGACAGTCGATGGCTACACCTTC. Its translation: CASSIEGTVDGYTF.

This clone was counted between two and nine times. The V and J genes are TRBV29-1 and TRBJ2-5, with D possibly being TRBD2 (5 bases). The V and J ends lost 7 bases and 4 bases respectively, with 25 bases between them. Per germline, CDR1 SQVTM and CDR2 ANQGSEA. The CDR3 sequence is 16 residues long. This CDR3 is CSGNGLGGRGGETQYF. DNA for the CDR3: TGCAGCGGAAACGGATTAGGTGGGAGAGGTGGAGAGACCCAGTACTTC.

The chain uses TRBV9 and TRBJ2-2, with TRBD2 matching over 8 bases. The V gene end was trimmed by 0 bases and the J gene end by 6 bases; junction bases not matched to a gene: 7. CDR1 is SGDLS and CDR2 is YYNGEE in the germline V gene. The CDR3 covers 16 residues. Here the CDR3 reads CASSVGVAGPAGELFF. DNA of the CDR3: TGTGCCAGCAGCGTAGGAGTAGCGGGACCCGCCGGGGAGCTGTTTTTT.

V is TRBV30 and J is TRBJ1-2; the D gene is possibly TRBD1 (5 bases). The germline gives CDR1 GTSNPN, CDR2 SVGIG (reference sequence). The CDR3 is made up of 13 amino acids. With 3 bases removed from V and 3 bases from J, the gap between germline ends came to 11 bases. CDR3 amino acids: CAWSSGMDYGYTF. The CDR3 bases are TGTGCCTGGAGCTCAGGGATGGACTATGGCTACACCTTC.

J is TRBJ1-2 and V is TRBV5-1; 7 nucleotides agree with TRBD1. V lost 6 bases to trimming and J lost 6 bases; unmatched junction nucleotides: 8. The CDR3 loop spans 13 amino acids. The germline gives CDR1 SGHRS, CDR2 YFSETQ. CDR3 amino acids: CASTFGTADGYTF. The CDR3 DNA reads TGCGCCAGCACCTTCGGGACAGCCGATGGCTACACCTTC. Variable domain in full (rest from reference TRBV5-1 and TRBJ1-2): KAGVTQTPRYLIKTRGQQVTLSCSPISGHRSVSWYQQTPGQGLQFLFEYFSETQRNKGNFPGRFSGRQFSNSRSEMNVSTLELGDSALYLCASTFGTADGYTFGSGTRLTVV.